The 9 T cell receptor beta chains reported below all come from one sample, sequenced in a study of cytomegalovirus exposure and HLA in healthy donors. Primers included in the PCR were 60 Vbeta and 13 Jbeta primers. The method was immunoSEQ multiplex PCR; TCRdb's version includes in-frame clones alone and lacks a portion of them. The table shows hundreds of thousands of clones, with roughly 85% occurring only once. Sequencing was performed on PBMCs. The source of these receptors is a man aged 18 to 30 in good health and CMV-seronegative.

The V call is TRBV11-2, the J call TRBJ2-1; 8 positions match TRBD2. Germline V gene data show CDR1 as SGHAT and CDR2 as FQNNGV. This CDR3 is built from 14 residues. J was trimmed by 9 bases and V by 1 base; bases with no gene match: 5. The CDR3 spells CASSLVTSGGEQFF. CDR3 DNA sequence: TGTGCCAGCAGCTTAGTTACTAGCGGTGGTGAGCAGTTCTTC.

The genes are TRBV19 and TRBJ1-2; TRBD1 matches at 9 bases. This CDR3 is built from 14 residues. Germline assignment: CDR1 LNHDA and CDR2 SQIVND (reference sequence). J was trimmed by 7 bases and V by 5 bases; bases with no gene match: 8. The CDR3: CASSPGQGNSGYTF. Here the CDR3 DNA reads TGTGCCAGTAGTCCGGGACAGGGCAATAGTGGCTACACCTTC. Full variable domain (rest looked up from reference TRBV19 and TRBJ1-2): DGGITQSPKYLFRKEGQNVTLSCEQNLNHDAMYWYRQDPGQGLRLIYYSQIVNDFQKGDIAEGYSVSREKKESFPLTVTSAQKNPTAFYLCASSPGQGNSGYTFGSGTRLTVV.

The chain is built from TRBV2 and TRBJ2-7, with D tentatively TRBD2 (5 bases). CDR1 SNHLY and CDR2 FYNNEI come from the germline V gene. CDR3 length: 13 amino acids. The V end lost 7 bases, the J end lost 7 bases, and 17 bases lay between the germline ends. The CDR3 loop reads CASTDGIVREQYF. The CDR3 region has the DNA TGTGCCAGCACGGACGGGATCGTACGGGAGCAGTACTTC.

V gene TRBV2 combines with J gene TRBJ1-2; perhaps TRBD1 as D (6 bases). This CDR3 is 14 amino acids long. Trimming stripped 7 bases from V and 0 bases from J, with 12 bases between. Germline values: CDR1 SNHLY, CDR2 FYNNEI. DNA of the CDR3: TGTGCCAGCACCCCGGACAGTGCTAACTATGGCTACACCTTC. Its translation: CASTPDSANYGYTF. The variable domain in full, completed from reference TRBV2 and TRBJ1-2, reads EPEVTQTPSHQVTQMGQEVILRCVPISNHLYFYWYRQILGQKVEFLVSFYNNEISEKSEIFDDQFSVERPDGSNFTLKIRSTKLEDSAMYFCASTPDSANYGYTFGSGTRLTVV.

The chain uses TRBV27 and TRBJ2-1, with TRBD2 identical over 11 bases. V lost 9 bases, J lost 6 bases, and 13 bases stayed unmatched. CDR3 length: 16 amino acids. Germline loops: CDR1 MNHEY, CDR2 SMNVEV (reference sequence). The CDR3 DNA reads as TGTGCCAGTACCGACAGGGATCTAGCGGGAGGCAATGAGCAGTTCTTC. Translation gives CASTDRDLAGGNEQFF.

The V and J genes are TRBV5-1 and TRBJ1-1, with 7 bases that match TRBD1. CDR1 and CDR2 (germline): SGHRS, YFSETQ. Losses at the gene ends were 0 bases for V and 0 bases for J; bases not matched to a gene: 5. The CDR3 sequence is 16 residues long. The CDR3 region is CASSLAAQGVNTEAFF. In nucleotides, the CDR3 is TGCGCCAGCAGCTTGGCTGCCCAGGGGGTGAACACTGAAGCTTTCTTT.

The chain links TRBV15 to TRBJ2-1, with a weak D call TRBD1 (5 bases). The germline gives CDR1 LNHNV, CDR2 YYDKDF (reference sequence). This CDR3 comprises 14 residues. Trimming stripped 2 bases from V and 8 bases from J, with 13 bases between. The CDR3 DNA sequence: TGTGCCACCAGCAGACCATCCCAAGGGGATGAGCAGTTCTTC. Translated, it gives CATSRPSQGDEQFF. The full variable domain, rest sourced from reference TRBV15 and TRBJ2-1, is DAMVIQNPRYQVTQFGKPVTLSCSQTLNHNVMYWYQQKSSQAPKLLFHYYDKDFNNEADTPDNFQSRRPNTSFCFLDIRSPGLGDTAMYLCATSRPSQGDEQFFGPGTRLTVL.

The chain's CDR3 is CASSLGTPTSGGQETQYF. In DNA, the CDR3 is TGTGCCAGCAGCTTAGGAACGCCGACTAGCGGGGGCCAAGAGACCCAGTACTTC. The V gene is TRBV7-2, the J gene TRBJ2-5; 12 nucleotides agree with TRBD2. The CDR3 runs 18 residues. V gave up 1 base and J gave up 1 base; unmatched junction bases: 7. Germline lookup yields CDR1 SGHTA and CDR2 FQGNSA.

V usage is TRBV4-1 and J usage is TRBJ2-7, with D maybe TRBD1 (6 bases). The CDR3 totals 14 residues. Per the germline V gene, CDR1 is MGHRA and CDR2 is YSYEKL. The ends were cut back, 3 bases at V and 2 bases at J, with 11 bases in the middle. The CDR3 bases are TGCGCCAGCAGCCATCCGGGACAACCCTACGAGCAGTACTTC. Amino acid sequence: CASSHPGQPYEQYF.